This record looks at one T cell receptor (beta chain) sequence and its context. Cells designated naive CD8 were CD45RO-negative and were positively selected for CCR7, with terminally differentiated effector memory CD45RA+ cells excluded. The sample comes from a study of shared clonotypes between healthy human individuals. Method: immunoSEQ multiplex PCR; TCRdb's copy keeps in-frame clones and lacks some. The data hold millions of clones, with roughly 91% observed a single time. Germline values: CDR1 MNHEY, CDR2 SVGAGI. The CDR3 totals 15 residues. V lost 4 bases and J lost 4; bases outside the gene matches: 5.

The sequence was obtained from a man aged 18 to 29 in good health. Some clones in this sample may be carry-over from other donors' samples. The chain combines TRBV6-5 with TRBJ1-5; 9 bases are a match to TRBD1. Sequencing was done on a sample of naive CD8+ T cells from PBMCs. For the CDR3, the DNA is TGTGCCAGCAGTTTCCTACAGGGGGCTAATCAGCCCCAGCATTTT. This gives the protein CASSFLQGANQPQHF.